The following is a T cell receptor beta chain sequence with its context. These data belong to a study of blood T cell repertoires in COVID-19. In the study overall: The origin of the acute and convalescent COVID-19 samples was the United States, Italy and Spain. From T cells, B-cell-depleted T cells, or PBMCs came the material, which was cDNA or gDNA.

CDR3 length equals 17 residues. Trimming took off 1 base at V and 0 bases at J, with 13 bases between the two ends. The germline V gene has CDR1 SEHNR and CDR2 FQNEAQ (reference sequence). Per the study methods: Counts of nucleated cells, estimated from reference gene primer amplification, were obtained. Here immunoSEQ multiplex PCR was the method, and the copy in TCRdb shows in-frame clones only, minus some. The DNA was the basis for D and trimming; V, J and clone size are from that table. The top ten clones hold 3.5% to 5% of a sample with approximately 85,000 clones, around 89% of them seen once. This clonotype was sampled from a woman of 80 years or more with active or convalescent COVID-19. Sequencing used peripheral blood. The chain is built from TRBV7-9 and TRBJ1-3; no firm D call. This CDR3 is CASSLVGSASSGNTIYF. The CDR3 DNA sequence: TGTGCCAGCAGCTTAGTTGGGTCAGCGAGCTCTGGAAACACCATATATTTT.